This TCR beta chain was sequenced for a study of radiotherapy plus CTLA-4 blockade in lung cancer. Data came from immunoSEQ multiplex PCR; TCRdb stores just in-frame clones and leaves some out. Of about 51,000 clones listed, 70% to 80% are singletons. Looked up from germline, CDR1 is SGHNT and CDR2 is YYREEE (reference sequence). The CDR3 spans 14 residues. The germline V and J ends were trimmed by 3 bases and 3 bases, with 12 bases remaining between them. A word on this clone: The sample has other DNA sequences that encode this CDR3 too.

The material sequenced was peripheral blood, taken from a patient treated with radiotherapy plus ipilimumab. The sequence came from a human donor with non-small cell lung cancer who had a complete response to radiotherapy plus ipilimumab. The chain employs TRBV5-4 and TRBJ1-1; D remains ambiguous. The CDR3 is CASSSLLRDTEAFF. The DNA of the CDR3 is TGTGCCAGCAGCTCCCTCTTACGAGACACTGAAGCTTTCTTT.